These 26 T cell receptor beta chains originate from one sample sequenced in a study of shared clonotypes between healthy human individuals. Profiled with immunoSEQ multiplex PCR; TCRdb holds only in-frame clones, not every one. Seen here are about 1.1 million clones, 75% to 85% observed once, and the top ten hold around 0.6%. The sample consisted of memory CD4+ T cells from PBMCs. Described subset: CD45RA-negative fraction. The receptors were sampled from a man aged 18 to 29 in good health. Some clones in this sample may be carry-over from other donors' samples.

About this clone: The same CDR3 also results from other DNA sequences found in this sample. The V and J genes are TRBV7-8 and TRBJ2-3, with TRBD2 matching 7 bases. The CDR3 loop spans 15 amino acids. Germline V CDR1 and CDR2: SGHVS, FQNEAQ. The ends lost 5 bases at V and 2 bases at J; junction bases unmatched: 7. The CDR3 DNA sequence: TGTGCCAGCAGCCCCCGGGGAGGGAACACAGATACGCAGTATTTT. It codes for CASSPRGGNTDTQYF.

The V call is TRBV10-3, the J call TRBJ1-5; TRBD1 matches at 12 bases. Germline V gives CDR1 ENHRY, CDR2 SYGVKD. V was pared by 3 bases and J by 3 bases, with 3 bases of the junction left unmatched. The CDR3 has 16 amino acids. The CDR3 protein is CAISDGTGGINQPQHF. CDR3 nucleotides: TGTGCCATCAGTGACGGGACAGGGGGCATCAATCAGCCCCAGCATTTT.

CDR3 sequence (DNA): TGTGCCAGCAGCCAAGGCAGAAACGGTGGAGAGCAGTTCTTC. Encoded protein: CASSQGRNGGEQFF. The V and J genes are TRBV4-2 and TRBJ2-1; D unclear. The germline V gene encodes CDR1 LGHNA and CDR2 YNFKEQ. The germline V and J ends were trimmed by 1 base and 10 bases, with 14 bases remaining between them. CDR3 length: 14 amino acids.

This clone was counted ten times or more. The chain is built from TRBV6-6 and TRBJ1-5; D unresolved. This CDR3 has 15 amino acids. The V and J ends lost 2 bases and 3 bases respectively, with 11 bases between them. Germline V gives CDR1 MNHNY, CDR2 SVGAGI (reference sequence). The chain's CDR3 is CASSYPPQFNQPQHF. The CDR3 nucleotides are TGTGCCAGCAGTTACCCTCCACAGTTCAATCAGCCCCAGCATTTT.

This sequence joins TRBV5-1 and TRBJ2-6; D call uncertain. Trimming pared 0 bases from V and 1 base from J, leaving 8 bases between. CDR1 SGHRS and CDR2 YFSETQ come from the germline V gene. This CDR3 region has 16 residues. In nucleotides, the CDR3 is TGCGCCAGCAGCTTGGCCGAACTTTCTGGGGCCAACGTCCTGACTTTC. Protein product: CASSLAELSGANVLTF.

V is TRBV5-4 and J is TRBJ2-7; 10 bases align to TRBD2. This CDR3 is 15 amino acids long. Germline CDR1 and CDR2: SGHNT and YYREEE (reference sequence). Unmatched junction bases numbered 5, after V lost 0 bases and J lost 5 bases. Here the CDR3 reads CASSLVASGRNEQYF. Here the CDR3 DNA reads TGTGCCAGCAGCTTGGTGGCTAGCGGGAGAAACGAGCAGTACTTC. Complete variable domain (other parts from reference TRBV5-4 and TRBJ2-7): ETGVTQSPTHLIKTRGQQVTLRCSSQSGHNTVSWYQQALGQGPQFIFQYYREEENGRGNFPPRFSGLQFPNYSSELNVNALELDDSALYLCASSLVASGRNEQYFGPGTRLTVT.

The V call is TRBV7-2, the J call TRBJ2-7, with 7 bases identical to TRBD1. This CDR3 comprises 16 residues. V shed 2 bases and J 4 bases; nucleotides not matched to a gene: 11. The germline gives CDR1 SGHTA, CDR2 FQGNSA. The CDR3 reads CASSLIPRQGRYEQYF. Here the CDR3 DNA reads TGTGCCAGCAGCTTAATCCCGAGACAGGGCAGGTACGAGCAGTACTTC.

The table lists this clone with a count of one. The gene calls are TRBV11-2 and TRBJ1-2, with a weak D call TRBD1 (5 bases). CDR3 length: 16 residues. In germline, CDR1 is SGHAT, CDR2 FQNNGV. Trimming pared 1 base from V and 3 bases from J, leaving 15 bases between. The CDR3 spells CASSLGRGDYDYGYTF. CDR3 sequence (DNA): TGTGCCAGCAGCTTAGGGAGGGGCGACTACGACTATGGCTACACCTTC.

This rearrangement joins TRBV28 to TRBJ1-1; D call uncertain. This CDR3 is built from 14 residues. Per the germline V gene, CDR1 is MDHEN and CDR2 is SYDVKM. Trimming left V 3 bases short and J 1 base short, with 9 bases between. CDR3 nucleotides: TGTGCCAGCAGTTTCGGCCGCCCGAACACTGAAGCTTTCTTT. This encodes CASSFGRPNTEAFF.

This rearrangement joins TRBV5-1 to TRBJ2-1, with 10 bases aligning to TRBD1. J gave up 3 bases and V 2 bases, and 2 bases lay outside the gene matches. In germline, CDR1 is SGHRS, CDR2 YFSETQ. This CDR3 contains 15 residues. This CDR3 reads CASSLGDRGYNEQFF. The DNA of the CDR3 is TGCGCCAGCAGCTTAGGGGACAGGGGCTACAATGAGCAGTTCTTC.

Points on this clone: The sample carries other DNA sequences with the same CDR3. The gene calls are TRBV5-1 and TRBJ2-3; 8 bases agree with TRBD2. J was trimmed by 0 bases and V by 3 bases; bases with no gene match: 3. Germline values: CDR1 SGHRS, CDR2 YFSETQ. The CDR3 consists of 15 residues. The CDR3, as DNA: TGCGCCAGCAGCTCGTCTAGCGGGAGCACAGATACGCAGTATTTT. It specifies CASSSSSGSTDTQYF. Full variable domain (outside the CDR3, taken from reference TRBV5-1 and TRBJ2-3): KAGVTQTPRYLIKTRGQQVTLSCSPISGHRSVSWYQQTPGQGLQFLFEYFSETQRNKGNFPGRFSGRQFSNSRSEMNVSTLELGDSALYLCASSSSSGSTDTQYFGPGTRLTVL.

The rearrangement links TRBV7-2 to TRBJ1-5, with a weak D call TRBD1 (5 bases). CDR1 and CDR2 from the germline V gene are SGHTA and FQGNSA. V lost 5 bases and J 6 bases, leaving 14 bases between the germline ends. The CDR3 extends over 14 amino acids. DNA for the CDR3: TGTGCCAGCAGCCTACGGGCGGGGGGTCAGCCCCAGCATTTT. Its translation is CASSLRAGGQPQHF.

DNA of the CDR3: TGTGCCAGCAGCTTAGGATTGGGCACCGGGGAGCTGTTTTTT. Its protein is CASSLGLGTGELFF. The rearrangement uses TRBV7-2 and TRBJ2-2; the D is unclear. The CDR3 is made up of 14 amino acids. Per the germline V gene, CDR1 is SGHTA and CDR2 is FQGNSA. Trimming took 1 base from V and 4 from J, leaving 7 bases between them.

The sample holds a few counts of this clone. This chain uses TRBV2 with TRBJ2-5; 9 bases align to TRBD2. Trimming took 3 bases from V and 5 from J; bases not matched to a gene: 1. Germline CDR1 is SNHLY and CDR2 is FYNNEI. The length of the CDR3 is 13 residues. The chain's CDR3 is CASSDTSGETQYF. The DNA of the CDR3 is TGTGCCAGCAGTGACACTAGCGGGGAGACCCAGTACTTC.

This chain connects TRBV18 to TRBJ2-7, with 7 bases fitting TRBD1. This CDR3 is built from 14 residues. Per the germline V gene, CDR1 is KGHSH and CDR2 is LQKENI. The trim removed 3 bases at V and 2 bases at J, leaving 4 bases unmatched. This CDR3 reads CASSPTTGPYEQYF. As DNA, the CDR3 is TGTGCCAGCTCACCTACGACAGGGCCCTACGAGCAGTACTTC. Full variable domain (missing parts from reference TRBV18 and TRBJ2-7): NAGVMQNPRHLVRRRGQEARLRCSPMKGHSHVYWYRQLPEEGLKFMVYLQKENIIDESGMPKERFSAEFPKEGPSILRIQQVVRGDSAAYFCASSPTTGPYEQYFGPGTRLTVT.

The genes are TRBV19 and TRBJ2-5; D is unclear. Trimming shortened V by 5 bases and J by 5 bases, and 18 bases separated the two germline ends. Germline values: CDR1 LNHDA, CDR2 SQIVND (reference sequence). CDR3 length: 15 residues. CDR3 in amino acids: CASSVPRGSRETQYF. For the CDR3, the DNA is TGTGCCAGTAGTGTCCCTAGAGGCTCGAGGGAGACCCAGTACTTC.

CDR3 sequence (DNA): TGCGCCAGCAGCTTGATGGGGGGCAGAGGTGATTCACCCCTCCACTTT. This translates into CASSLMGGRGDSPLHF. This chain links TRBV5-1 with TRBJ1-6; tentatively, D is TRBD1 (6 bases). From germline, CDR1 is SGHRS and CDR2 YFSETQ. V gave up 1 base and J gave up 8 bases, with 16 bases separating them. The CDR3 spans 16 residues.

CDR3 loop: CASSTGQGRQPQHF. For the CDR3, the DNA is TGTGCCAGCAGTACCGGACAGGGTCGGCAGCCCCAGCATTTT. The rearrangement uses TRBV28 and TRBJ1-5; TRBD1 matches at 8 bases. This CDR3 comprises 14 residues. In germline, CDR1 is MDHEN, CDR2 SYDVKM. V lost 5 bases to trimming and J lost 7 bases; unmatched junction nucleotides: 7.

The chain employs TRBV5-1 and TRBJ2-3; 11 bases map to TRBD1. This CDR3 is built from 16 residues. Trimming cost V 4 bases and J 4 bases; bases outside gene matches: 8. Germline-derived CDR1 and CDR2 are SGHRS and YFSETQ. This chain's CDR3 is CASSGRTGGRADTQYF. The DNA of the CDR3 is TGCGCCAGCAGCGGGCGGACAGGGGGCCGAGCAGATACGCAGTATTTT.

V and J are TRBV7-2 and TRBJ2-2; tentatively, D is TRBD2 (6 bases). Germline V gene data show CDR1 as SGHTA and CDR2 as FQGNSA. V was clipped by 0 bases and J by 2 bases, with 13 bases between them. The CDR3 length is 17 residues. DNA of the CDR3: TGTGCCAGCAGCTTAGCTACTCGGCGGGGAAACACCGGGGAGCTGTTTTTT. Amino acids: CASSLATRRGNTGELFF.

The chain has TRBV25-1 and TRBJ2-1; a possible D gene is TRBD2 (6 bases). The CDR3 loop spans 15 amino acids. From germline, CDR1 is MGHDK and CDR2 SYGVNS. V was pared by 3 bases and J by 0 bases, with 9 bases between. CDR3 sequence reads: CASSDDGSSYNEQFF. CDR3 DNA: TGTGCCAGCAGTGACGACGGGAGCTCCTACAATGAGCAGTTCTTC.

Note on this clone: Within the sample, other DNA sequences also encode this same CDR3. The CDR3 nucleotides are TGTGCCAGCAGTGTCGACACCCAAGAGACCCAGTACTTC. Its protein is CASSVDTQETQYF. This chain joins TRBV9 and TRBJ2-5; D is undetermined. The length of the CDR3 is 13 residues. The V gene lost 5 bases and the J gene lost 1 base, with 9 bases spanning the gap. The germline V gene has CDR1 SGDLS and CDR2 YYNGEE.

The genes are TRBV6-5 and TRBJ2-2; D gene unclear. V gave up 6 bases and J gave up 7 bases, with 15 bases separating them. There are 14 residues in the CDR3. Germline V gene lookup returns CDR1 MNHEY and CDR2 SVGAGI. The CDR3 DNA reads as TGTGCCAGCAGGCGAGTAGGAGAACACGGGGAGCTGTTTTTT. The encoded protein is CASRRVGEHGELFF.

This chain joins TRBV18 and TRBJ2-1, with a weak D call TRBD2 (5 bases). Per germline, CDR1 KGHSH and CDR2 LQKENI. The CDR3 consists of 18 residues. V was clipped by 1 base and J by 9 bases, with 25 bases between them. Written as DNA, the CDR3 is TGTGCCAGCTCACCACTGACCTCGAGGCCCCGGGAACGGCCTGAGCAGTTCTTC. Protein sequence: CASSPLTSRPRERPEQFF.

The rearrangement uses TRBV9 and TRBJ1-1; D might be TRBD1 (5 bases). There are 15 residues in the CDR3. Germline CDR1 and CDR2: SGDLS and YYNGEE. The V end was cut by 4 bases, the J end by 3 bases, with 16 bases between. CDR3 bases: TGTGCCAGCAGCCCACATACGGGGGGGTACACTGAAGCTTTCTTT. Protein product: CASSPHTGGYTEAFF.

The chain couples TRBV5-1 to TRBJ2-7; D is possibly TRBD1 (5 bases). Germline lookup yields CDR1 SGHRS and CDR2 YFSETQ. The CDR3 consists of 12 residues. With 7 bases removed from V and 1 base from J, the gap between germline ends came to 9 bases. For the CDR3, the DNA is TGCGCCAGCGGGGCAGCATCCTACGAGCAGTACTTC. The encoded protein is CASGAASYEQYF.